This T cell receptor beta chain is drawn from a study of T cells in Graves' hyperthyroidism and ophthalmopathy. In the study overall: The initial diagnosis was the point when peripheral blood was collected, ahead of any treatment.

This clonotype was counted many times. This CDR3 is 15 amino acids long. After removal of 5 bases from V and 3 bases from J, the junction contained 10 bases not matched to a gene. From germline, CDR1 is MNHEY and CDR2 SVGAGI. Amplified TCR beta CDR3 regions came from RNA transcripts. A set of HTBI primers served as the primers for a first-round RT-PCR of the TCR CDR3. TCRdb re-derived calls from the multiplex PCR reads in MiXCR, one entry per CDR3 protein. Counted here are 350,000 or so distinct CDR3 sequences, over 15% occurring once; the ten biggest clones make up roughly a sixth. The chain joins TRBV6-5 to TRBJ2-7, with 7 bases aligning to TRBD1. Material for sequencing was blood. This TCR was sampled from a woman aged 40 to 50 with Graves' ophthalmopathy. The CDR3 sequence: CASSLSGTVGYEQYF. The CDR3 coding sequence is TGTGCCAGCAGTCTCTCCGGGACAGTGGGCTACGAGCAGTACTTC.